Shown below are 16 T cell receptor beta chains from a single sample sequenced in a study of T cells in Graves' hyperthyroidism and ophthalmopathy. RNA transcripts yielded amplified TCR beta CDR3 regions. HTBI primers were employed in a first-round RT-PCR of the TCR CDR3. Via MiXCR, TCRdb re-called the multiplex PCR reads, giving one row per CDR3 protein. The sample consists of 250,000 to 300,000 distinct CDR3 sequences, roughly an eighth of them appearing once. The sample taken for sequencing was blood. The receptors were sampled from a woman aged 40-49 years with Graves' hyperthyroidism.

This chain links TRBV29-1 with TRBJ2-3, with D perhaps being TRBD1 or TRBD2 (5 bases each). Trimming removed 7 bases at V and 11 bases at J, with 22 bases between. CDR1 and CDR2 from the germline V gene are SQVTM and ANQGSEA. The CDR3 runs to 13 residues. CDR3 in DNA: TGCAGCGCGAGGGCCCTTATGGGGCGAGGGCAGTATTTT. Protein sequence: CSARALMGRGQYF.

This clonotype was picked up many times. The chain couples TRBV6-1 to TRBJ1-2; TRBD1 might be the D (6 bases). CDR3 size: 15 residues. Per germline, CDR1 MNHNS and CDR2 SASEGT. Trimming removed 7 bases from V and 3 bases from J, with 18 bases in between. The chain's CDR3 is CASNRDTRKDYGYTF. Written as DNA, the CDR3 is TGTGCCAGCAATAGGGACACCCGGAAGGACTATGGCTACACCTTC.

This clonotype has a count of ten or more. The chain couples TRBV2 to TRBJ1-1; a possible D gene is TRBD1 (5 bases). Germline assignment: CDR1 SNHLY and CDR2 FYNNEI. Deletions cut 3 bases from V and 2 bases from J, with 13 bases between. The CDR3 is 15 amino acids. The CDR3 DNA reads TGTGCCAGCAGTGAGCTCTGGCAGGGCAACACTGAAGCTTTCTTT. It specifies CASSELWQGNTEAFF.

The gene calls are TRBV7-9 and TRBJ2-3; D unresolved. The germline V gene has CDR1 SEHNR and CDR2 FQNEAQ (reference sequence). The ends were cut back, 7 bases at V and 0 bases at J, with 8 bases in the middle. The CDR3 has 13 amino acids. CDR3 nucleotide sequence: TGTGCCAGCACCGACATAAGCACAGATACGCAGTATTTT. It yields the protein CASTDISTDTQYF.

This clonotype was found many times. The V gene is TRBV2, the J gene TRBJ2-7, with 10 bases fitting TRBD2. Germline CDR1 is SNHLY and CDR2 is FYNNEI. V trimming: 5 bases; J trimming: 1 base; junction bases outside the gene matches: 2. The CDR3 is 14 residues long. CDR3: CASSTLAGSYEQYF. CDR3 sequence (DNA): TGTGCCAGCAGTACACTAGCGGGATCCTACGAGCAGTACTTC.

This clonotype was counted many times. Written as DNA, the CDR3 is TGTGCCAGTAGTATCGGGACAGGGACAAGACAGCCCCAGCATTTT. Translation: CASSIGTGTRQPQHF. V gene TRBV19 combines with J gene TRBJ1-5, with 9 bases identical to TRBD1. The CDR3 loop spans 15 amino acids. V was pared by 3 bases and J by 7 bases, with 7 bases of the junction left unmatched. Looked up from germline, CDR1 is LNHDA and CDR2 is SQIVND (reference sequence).

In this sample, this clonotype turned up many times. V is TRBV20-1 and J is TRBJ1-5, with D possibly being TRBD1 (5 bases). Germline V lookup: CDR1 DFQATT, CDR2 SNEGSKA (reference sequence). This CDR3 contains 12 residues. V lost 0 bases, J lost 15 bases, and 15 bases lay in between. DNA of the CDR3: TGCAGTGCTAGAGATGTGCGGGGGGTCTTGCATTTT. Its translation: CSARDVRGVLHF.

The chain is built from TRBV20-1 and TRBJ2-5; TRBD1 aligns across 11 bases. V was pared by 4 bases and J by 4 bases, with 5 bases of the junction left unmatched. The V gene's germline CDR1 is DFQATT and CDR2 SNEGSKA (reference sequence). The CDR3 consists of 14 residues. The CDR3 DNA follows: TGCAGTGCTATGGGGGGGACAGGGGGAGAGACCCAGTACTTC. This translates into CSAMGGTGGETQYF.

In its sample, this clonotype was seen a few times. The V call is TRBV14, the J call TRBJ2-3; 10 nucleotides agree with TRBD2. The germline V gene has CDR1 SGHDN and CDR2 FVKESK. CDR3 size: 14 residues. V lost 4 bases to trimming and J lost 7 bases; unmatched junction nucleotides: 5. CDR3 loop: CASSPGLATNTQYF. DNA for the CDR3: TGTGCCAGCAGCCCGGGACTAGCGACGAATACGCAGTATTTT.

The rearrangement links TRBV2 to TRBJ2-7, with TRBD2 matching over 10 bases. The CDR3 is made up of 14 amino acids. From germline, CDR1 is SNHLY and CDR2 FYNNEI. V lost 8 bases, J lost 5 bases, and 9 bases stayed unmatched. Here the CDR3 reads CASGGTSVKNEQYF. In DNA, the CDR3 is TGTGCCAGCGGAGGGACTAGCGTCAAGAACGAGCAGTACTTC.

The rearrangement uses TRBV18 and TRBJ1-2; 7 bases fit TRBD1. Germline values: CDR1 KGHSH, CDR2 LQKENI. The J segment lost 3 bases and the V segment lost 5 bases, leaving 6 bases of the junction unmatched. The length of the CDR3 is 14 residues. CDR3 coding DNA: TGTGCCAGCTCAGGACAGGCCAAGGACTATGGCTACACCTTC. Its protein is CASSGQAKDYGYTF.

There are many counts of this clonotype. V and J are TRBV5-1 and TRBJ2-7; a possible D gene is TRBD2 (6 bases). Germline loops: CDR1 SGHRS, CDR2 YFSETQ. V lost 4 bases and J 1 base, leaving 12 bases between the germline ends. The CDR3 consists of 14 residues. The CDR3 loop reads CASSPRGNSYEQYF. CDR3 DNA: TGCGCCAGCAGCCCTCGGGGGAATTCCTACGAGCAGTACTTC. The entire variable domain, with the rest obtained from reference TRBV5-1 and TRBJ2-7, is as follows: KAGVTQTPRYLIKTRGQQVTLSCSPISGHRSVSWYQQTPGQGLQFLFEYFSETQRNKGNFPGRFSGRQFSNSRSEMNVSTLELGDSALYLCASSPRGNSYEQYFGPGTRLTVT.

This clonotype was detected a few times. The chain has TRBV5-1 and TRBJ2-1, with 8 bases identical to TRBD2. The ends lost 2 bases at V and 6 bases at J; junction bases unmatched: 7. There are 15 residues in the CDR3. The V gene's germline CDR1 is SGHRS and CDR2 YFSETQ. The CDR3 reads CASSFPGGPGNEQFF. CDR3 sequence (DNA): TGCGCCAGCAGCTTTCCGGGAGGGCCCGGCAATGAGCAGTTCTTC.

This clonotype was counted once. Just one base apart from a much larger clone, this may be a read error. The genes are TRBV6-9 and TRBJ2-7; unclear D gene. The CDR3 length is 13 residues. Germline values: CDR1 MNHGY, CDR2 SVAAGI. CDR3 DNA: TGTCCCAGCAGTTACACAGCCTCCTACGAGCAGTACTTC. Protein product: CPSSYTASYEQYF.

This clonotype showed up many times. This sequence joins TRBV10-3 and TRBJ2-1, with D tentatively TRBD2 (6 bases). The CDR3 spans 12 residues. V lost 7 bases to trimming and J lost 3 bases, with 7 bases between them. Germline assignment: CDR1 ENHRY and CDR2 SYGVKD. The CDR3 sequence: CAITSVYNEQFF. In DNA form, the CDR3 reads TGTGCCATCACTAGCGTCTACAATGAGCAGTTCTTC.

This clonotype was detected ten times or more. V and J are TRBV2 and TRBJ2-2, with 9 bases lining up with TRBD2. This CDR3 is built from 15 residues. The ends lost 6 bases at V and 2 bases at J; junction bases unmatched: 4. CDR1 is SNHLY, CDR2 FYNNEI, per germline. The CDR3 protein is CASRGGRANTGELFF. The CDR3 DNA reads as TGTGCCAGCAGGGGCGGGAGGGCCAACACCGGGGAGCTGTTTTTT.